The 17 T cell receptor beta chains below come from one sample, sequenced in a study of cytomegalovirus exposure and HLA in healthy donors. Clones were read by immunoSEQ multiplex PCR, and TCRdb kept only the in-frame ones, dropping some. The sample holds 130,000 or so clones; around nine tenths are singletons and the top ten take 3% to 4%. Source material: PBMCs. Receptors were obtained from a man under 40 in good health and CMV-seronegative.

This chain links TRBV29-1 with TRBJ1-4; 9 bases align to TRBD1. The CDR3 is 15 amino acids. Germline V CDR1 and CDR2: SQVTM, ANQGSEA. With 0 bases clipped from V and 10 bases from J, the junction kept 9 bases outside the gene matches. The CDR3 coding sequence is TGCAGCGTTGAAGATGCGACAGGGGGTTGGAGAAAACTGTTTTTT. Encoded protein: CSVEDATGGWRKLFF.

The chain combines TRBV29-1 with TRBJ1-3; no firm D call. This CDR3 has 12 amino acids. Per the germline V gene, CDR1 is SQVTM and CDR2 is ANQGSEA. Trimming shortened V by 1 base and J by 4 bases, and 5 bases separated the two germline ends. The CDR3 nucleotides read TGCAGCGTTGAAGGCGGGGGAAACACCATATATTTT. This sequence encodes CSVEGGGNTIYF.

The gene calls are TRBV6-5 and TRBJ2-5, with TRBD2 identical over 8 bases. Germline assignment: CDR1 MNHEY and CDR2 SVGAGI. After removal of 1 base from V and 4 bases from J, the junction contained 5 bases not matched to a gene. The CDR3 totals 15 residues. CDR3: CASSYFTGGGETQYF. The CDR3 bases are TGTGCCAGCAGTTACTTCACGGGGGGGGGAGAGACCCAGTACTTC.

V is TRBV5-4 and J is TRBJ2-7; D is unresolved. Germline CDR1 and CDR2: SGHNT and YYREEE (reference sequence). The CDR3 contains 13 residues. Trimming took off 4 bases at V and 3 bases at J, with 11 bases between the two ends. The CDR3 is CASSRDGGYEQYF. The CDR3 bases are TGTGCCAGCAGCCGCGACGGCGGCTACGAGCAGTACTTC.

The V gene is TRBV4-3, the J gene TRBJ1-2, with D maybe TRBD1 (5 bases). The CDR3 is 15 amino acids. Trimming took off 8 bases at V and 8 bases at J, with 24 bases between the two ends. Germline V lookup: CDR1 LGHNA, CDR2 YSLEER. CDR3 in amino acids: CASSVYGGELEGYTF. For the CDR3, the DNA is TGCGCCAGCTCCGTGTATGGGGGGGAGTTGGAGGGCTACACCTTC.

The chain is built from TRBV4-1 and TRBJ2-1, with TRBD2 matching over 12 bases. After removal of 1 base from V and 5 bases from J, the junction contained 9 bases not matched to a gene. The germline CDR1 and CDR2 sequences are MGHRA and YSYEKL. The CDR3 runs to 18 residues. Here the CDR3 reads CASSQVAMASGGDNEQFF. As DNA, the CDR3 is TGCGCCAGCAGCCAAGTGGCGATGGCTAGCGGGGGGGACAATGAGCAGTTCTTC.

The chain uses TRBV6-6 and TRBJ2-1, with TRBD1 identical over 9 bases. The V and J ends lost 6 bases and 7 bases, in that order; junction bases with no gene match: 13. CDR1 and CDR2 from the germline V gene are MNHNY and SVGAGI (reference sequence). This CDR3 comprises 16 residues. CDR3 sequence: CASRSNTGQGHNEQFF. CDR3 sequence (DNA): TGTGCCAGCAGATCTAACACGGGACAGGGTCATAATGAGCAGTTCTTC.

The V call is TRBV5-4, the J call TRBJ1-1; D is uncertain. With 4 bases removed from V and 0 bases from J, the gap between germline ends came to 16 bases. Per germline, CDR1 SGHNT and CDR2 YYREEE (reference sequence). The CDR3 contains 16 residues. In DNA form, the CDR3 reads TGTGCCAGCAGCGCATCCGGGTCGGTGGTGAACACTGAAGCTTTCTTT. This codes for CASSASGSVVNTEAFF.

DNA of the CDR3: TGTGCCAGCAGCGGCGGACAGGGAGATCCACCCCTCCACTTT. Protein: CASSGGQGDPPLHF. The rearrangement joins TRBV7-9 to TRBJ1-6; the match to TRBD1 covers 8 bases. J was trimmed by 11 bases and V by 5 bases; bases with no gene match: 8. The germline gives CDR1 SEHNR, CDR2 FQNEAQ (reference sequence). This CDR3 contains 14 residues.

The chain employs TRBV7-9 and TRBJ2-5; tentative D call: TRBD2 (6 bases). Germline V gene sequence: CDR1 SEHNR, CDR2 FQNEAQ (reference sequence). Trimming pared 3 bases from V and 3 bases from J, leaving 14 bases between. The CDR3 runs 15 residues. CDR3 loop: CASSLRGRVEETQYF. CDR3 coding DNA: TGTGCCAGCAGCTTGCGGGGAAGGGTGGAAGAGACCCAGTACTTC.

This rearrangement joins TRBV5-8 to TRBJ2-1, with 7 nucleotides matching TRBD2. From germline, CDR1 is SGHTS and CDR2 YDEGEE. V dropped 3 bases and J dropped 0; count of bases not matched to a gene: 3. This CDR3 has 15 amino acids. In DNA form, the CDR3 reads TGTGCCAGCAGCTCTCGCGGGAGCTCCTACAATGAGCAGTTCTTC. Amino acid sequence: CASSSRGSSYNEQFF.

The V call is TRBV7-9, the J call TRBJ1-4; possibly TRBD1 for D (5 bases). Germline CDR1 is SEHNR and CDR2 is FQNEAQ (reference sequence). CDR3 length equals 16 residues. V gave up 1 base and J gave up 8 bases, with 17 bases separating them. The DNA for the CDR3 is TGTGCCAGCAGCTTAGATGGGACTTTGGTGAAGGAAAAACTGTTTTTT. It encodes CASSLDGTLVKEKLFF.

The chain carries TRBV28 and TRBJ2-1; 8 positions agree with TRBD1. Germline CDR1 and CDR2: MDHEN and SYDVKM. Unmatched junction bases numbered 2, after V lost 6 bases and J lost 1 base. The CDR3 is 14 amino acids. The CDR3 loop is CASRNRGSYNEQFF. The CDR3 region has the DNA TGTGCCAGCAGAAACAGGGGGTCCTACAATGAGCAGTTCTTC.

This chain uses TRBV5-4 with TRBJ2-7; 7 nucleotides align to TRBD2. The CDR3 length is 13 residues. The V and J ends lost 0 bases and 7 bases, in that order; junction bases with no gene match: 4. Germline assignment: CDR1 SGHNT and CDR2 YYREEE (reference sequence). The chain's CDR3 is CASSLGGGGEQYF. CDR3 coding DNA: TGTGCCAGCAGCTTGGGGGGCGGGGGAGAGCAGTACTTC.

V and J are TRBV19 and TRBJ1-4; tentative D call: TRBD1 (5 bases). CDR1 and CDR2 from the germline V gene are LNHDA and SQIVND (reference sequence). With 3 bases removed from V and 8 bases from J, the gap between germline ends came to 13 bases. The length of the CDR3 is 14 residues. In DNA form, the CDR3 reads TGTGCCAGTAGTATTCCAAGGTCAGGGGAAAAACTGTTTTTT. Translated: CASSIPRSGEKLFF.

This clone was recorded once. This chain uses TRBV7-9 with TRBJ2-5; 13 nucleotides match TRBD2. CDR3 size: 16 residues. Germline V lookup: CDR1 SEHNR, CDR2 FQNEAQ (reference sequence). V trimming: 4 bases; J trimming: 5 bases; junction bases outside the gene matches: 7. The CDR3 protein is CASSSGLAGDVETQYF. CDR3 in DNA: TGTGCCAGCAGCTCCGGACTAGCGGGGGATGTTGAGACCCAGTACTTC.

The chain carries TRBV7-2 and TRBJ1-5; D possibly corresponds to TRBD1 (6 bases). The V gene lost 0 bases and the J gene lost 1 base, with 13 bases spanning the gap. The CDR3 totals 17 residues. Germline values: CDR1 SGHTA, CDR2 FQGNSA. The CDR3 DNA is TGTGCCAGCAGCTTAGCGTTTAGACAGGTCAGCAATCAGCCCCAGCATTTT. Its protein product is CASSLAFRQVSNQPQHF.